The present TCR beta chain was sequenced within a study of OX40 agonist ivuxolimab in advanced cancers. Background on the whole study: Ivuxolimab, which targeted the costimulatory receptor OX40 (CD134), was an agonistic, fully human IgG2 monoclonal antibody. Intravenous ivuxolimab was administered to patients every 2 weeks at six dose levels: 0.01, 0.1, 0.3, 1.5, 3 and 10 mg/kg. Of the approximately 54 patients in dose escalation, around 19 had hepatocellular carcinoma, some 15 had melanoma, 9 had renal cell carcinoma and 9 had head and neck cancer. The dose-escalation cohort was almost 85% male with a mean age of around 64 years, ranging from 23 to 79. Prior anti-PD-1, anti-PD-L1 or anti-CTLA-4 therapy was permitted, and checkpoint inhibitors had been received by about two fifths of dose-escalation patients. Partial responses were achieved by three dose-escalation patients, of whom one had hepatocellular carcinoma and two had cutaneous melanoma. Peripheral TCRbeta sequencing was intended to test whether TCR sequence diversity was altered and clonal T-cell expansion was caused by ivuxolimab. The paper covers the monotherapy dose-escalation part of the phase I ivuxolimab trial, which included N ≈ 57 patients.

From the germline V gene (reference sequence), CDR1 is SEHNR and CDR2 is FQNEAQ. The CDR3 measures 16 amino acids from cysteine to phenylalanine. The read is trimmed to its CDR3 DNA, 48 bases read in frame from base 1. The V end loses 5 bases and the J end loses 5 bases, and a stretch of 21 bases separates them. This clone came up a few times. Its antigen is still unknown. No base quality information exists; no much larger clone differs at one position. General findings and caveats noted by the study authors: After ivuxolimab, CD8+ T cells had more expanded clones than CD4+ T cells on average. The antigen specificity of the peripheral T cells that underwent clonal expansion was not determined. Low levels of normalized T-cell clonal expansion were also seen in some patients who did not respond. At doses of 0.1 to 3.0 mg/kg, clonal expansion of both CD4+ and CD8+ T cells in blood was seen between baseline and week 6. In partial responders in the 0.1-3.0 mg/kg groups, normalized peripheral clonal expansion was found to be among the lowest, especially among CD8+ T cells.

Patients with a history of autoimmune disease or receiving systemic immunosuppression were excluded from the trial. Peripheral blood for TCR sequencing was collected from all dose cohorts at baseline, on cycle 4 day 1, and on cycle 7 day 1. The samples were drawn from a first-in-human, open-label, multicenter phase I dose-escalation trial of ivuxolimab. The trial enrolled adults with locally advanced or metastatic head and neck squamous cell, hepatocellular, melanoma or renal cell carcinoma. Before TCR sequencing, CD4+ and CD8+ T cells were separately sorted from peripheral blood. For sequencing of the TCRbeta CDR3 region, genomic DNA was extracted from the sorted cells. TCRbeta CDR3 regions were sequenced using the immunoSEQ Assay. Entries here come from immuneACCESS through TCRdb and include only in-frame sequences with V and J called. Some clones fail to appear in such tables; in the studies checked, an unresolved V gene covers under half of the shortfall, and the cause of the remainder is unknown. The sample table records fewer than 15,000 clones; more than 75% of these occur just once. The top ten clonotypes cover under 40% of the sample.

Recombination connected TRBV7-9 to TRBJ1-1, and TRBD1 may be the D gene, going by 5 matching bases. The source is an adult with an advanced solid tumor such as melanoma, head and neck, liver or kidney cancer. The specimen comprised CD4+ or CD8+ T cells sorted from blood, sampled in a trial of the OX40 agonist ivuxolimab. The CDR3 reads CASSNPGGVGGTEAFF. The sequenced DNA: TGTGCCAGCAGCAATCCCGGGGGGGTAGGAGGGACTGAAGCTTTCTTT.